This TCR beta chain was identified in a study of identifying expanded T cells in peripheral blood. Study conclusions and caveats: Technical replicates showed around 1.2 changed clones; two weeks 15 to 20; four weeks 19.

Deletions cut 6 bases from V and 5 bases from J, with 17 bases between. The CDR3 runs to 15 residues. Germline V gene sequence: CDR1 LNHDA, CDR2 SQIVND (reference sequence). This clone has just one count. Its specificity is not known. Produced via immunoSEQ multiplex PCR; TCRdb's table is partial and in-frame only. Found here are around 95,000 clones, 88% of them singletons; the top ten hold 5.5%. This rearrangement joins TRBV19 to TRBJ1-5, with D possibly matching TRBD1 (5 bases). The sequenced material came from blood. This clonotype originated in a person aged 18-69 years in good health. CDR3 in amino acids: CASRYGAVVDQPQHF. The CDR3 DNA is TGTGCCAGTAGATACGGGGCCGTCGTAGATCAGCCCCAGCATTTT.